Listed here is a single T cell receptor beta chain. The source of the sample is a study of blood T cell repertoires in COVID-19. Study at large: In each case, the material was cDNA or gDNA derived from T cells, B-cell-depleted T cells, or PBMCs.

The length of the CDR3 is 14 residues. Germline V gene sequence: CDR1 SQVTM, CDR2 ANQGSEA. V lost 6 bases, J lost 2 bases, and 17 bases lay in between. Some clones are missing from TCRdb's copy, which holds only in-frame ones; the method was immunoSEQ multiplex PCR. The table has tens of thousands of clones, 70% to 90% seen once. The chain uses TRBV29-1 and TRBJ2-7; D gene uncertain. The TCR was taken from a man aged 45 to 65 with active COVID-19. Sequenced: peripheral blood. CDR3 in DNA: TGCAGCGTCGAGGCTCCTGAGACCACCTACGAGCAGTACTTC. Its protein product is CSVEAPETTYEQYF.